A few counts support the clone carrying this TCR beta chain. Study processing details: Counts of nucleated cells, estimated from reference gene primer amplification, were obtained. Sequencing used immunoSEQ multiplex PCR; TCRdb keeps in-frame clones, though not all of them. V and J calls plus clone size are reproduced from that table; the DNA served to infer D and trimming. Of tens of thousands of clones listed, 82% are singletons. The data belong to a study of blood T cell repertoires in COVID-19. About the study: Spain, Italy and the United States supplied samples that represented acute and convalescent COVID-19. T cells, B-cell-depleted T cells, or PBMCs supplied cDNA or gDNA.

The J segment lost 8 bases and the V segment lost 6 bases, leaving 6 bases of the junction unmatched. The CDR3 has 12 residues. Germline CDR1 is MNHEY and CDR2 is SMNVEV (reference sequence). This receptor was identified in a man over 45 with active or convalescent COVID-19. Sequencing was performed on peripheral blood. This rearrangement joins TRBV27 to TRBJ1-2; the match to TRBD1 covers 7 bases. The CDR3 spells CASRDRAWGYTF. CDR3 nucleotide sequence: TGTGCCAGCAGAGACAGGGCGTGGGGCTACACCTTC.